The 22 T cell receptor beta chains below come from one sample, sequenced in a study of PD-L1 blockade in urothelial cancer. Data came from immunoSEQ multiplex PCR; TCRdb stores just in-frame clones and leaves some out. The sample carries 50,000 to 60,000 clones, around 84% recorded once. Sequencing used PBMCs, obtained around atezolizumab (anti-PD-L1) treatment. The receptors shown here come from a man aged 45-60 years with urothelial cancer.

The CDR3 nucleotides are TGCGCCAGCAGCTTGGCGGGGTTAGCGACCGGGGAGCTGTTTTTT. Translating gives CASSLAGLATGELFF. The chain is built from TRBV5-1 and TRBJ2-2, with D maybe TRBD2 (5 bases). Germline V gene sequence: CDR1 SGHRS, CDR2 YFSETQ. V was clipped by 0 bases and J by 5 bases, with 11 bases between them. This CDR3 has 15 residues.

This clone was found a few times. The genes are TRBV18 and TRBJ2-1; D remains ambiguous. Germline CDR1 and CDR2: KGHSH and LQKENI. Trimming removed 0 bases at V and 0 bases at J, with 12 bases between. The CDR3 length is 17 residues. The CDR3, as DNA: TGTGCCAGCTCACCACCCCCGTTCCGCAGCTCCTACAATGAGCAGTTCTTC. Its translation: CASSPPPFRSSYNEQFF.

V usage is TRBV10-3 and J usage is TRBJ2-4; TRBD2 matches at 8 bases. Germline V lookup: CDR1 ENHRY, CDR2 SYGVKD. This CDR3 is built from 15 residues. V was clipped by 0 bases and J by 4 bases; unmatched bases: 2. The CDR3 nucleotides are TGTGCCATCAGTGAGTCTACGGGAGGGAAAAACATTCAGTACTTC. As protein: CAISESTGGKNIQYF.

V usage is TRBV5-6 and J usage is TRBJ2-2; maybe TRBD2 (7 bases). The germline V gene has CDR1 SGHDT and CDR2 YYEEEE. This CDR3 is 16 amino acids long. Trimming removed 6 bases from V and 0 bases from J, with 15 bases in between. The chain's CDR3 is CASIPRGAPNTGELFF. CDR3 DNA sequence: TGTGCCAGCATCCCCCGGGGGGCCCCGAACACCGGGGAGCTGTTTTTT.

The V and J genes are TRBV18 and TRBJ1-2; TRBD1 matches at 9 bases. Germline lookup yields CDR1 KGHSH and CDR2 LQKENI. The CDR3 is made up of 14 amino acids. V was pared by 3 bases and J by 6 bases, with 5 bases of the junction left unmatched. The CDR3 loop reads CASSPTGTGNGYTF. The CDR3 coding sequence is TGTGCCAGCTCACCTACCGGGACAGGGAATGGCTACACCTTC.

The gene calls are TRBV19 and TRBJ1-2; D unresolved. Between the trimmed V and J ends, which lost 6 bases and 3 bases, there was a span of 8 bases. Germline CDR1 reads LNHDA; CDR2 reads SQIVND (reference sequence). This CDR3 is built from 12 residues. CDR3 nucleotides: TGTGCCAGTAGACACCGGGACTATGGCTACACCTTC. This encodes CASRHRDYGYTF.

This chain joins TRBV4-2 and TRBJ2-3; TRBD2 matches 11 bases. The length of the CDR3 is 22 residues. Germline CDR1 and CDR2: LGHNA and YNFKEQ. V lost 0 bases, J lost 1 base, and 18 bases stayed unmatched. CDR3 region: CASSQDRGISGRVVSRTDTQYF. CDR3 DNA: TGTGCCAGCAGCCAAGATCGAGGTATTAGCGGGAGGGTGGTGTCGCGCACAGATACGCAGTATTTT.

The rearrangement uses TRBV5-6 and TRBJ1-2, with a tentative D call TRBD1 (6 bases). V was pared by 3 bases and J by 4 bases, with 13 bases between. The germline gives CDR1 SGHDT, CDR2 YYEEEE. The CDR3 has 14 amino acids. CDR3 in DNA: TGTGCCAGCAGCTGGACAGCGGACGGCTATGGCTACACCTTC. As protein: CASSWTADGYGYTF.

This chain joins TRBV19 and TRBJ2-7, with 12 bases that match TRBD2. Germline CDR1 and CDR2: LNHDA and SQIVND (reference sequence). J was trimmed by 1 base and V by 5 bases; bases with no gene match: 3. The CDR3 sequence is 15 residues long. The CDR3 region is CASSQTSGRSYEQYF. CDR3 sequence (DNA): TGTGCCAGTAGTCAGACTAGCGGGAGATCCTACGAGCAGTACTTC.

The V gene is TRBV30, the J gene TRBJ2-3; perhaps TRBD2 as D (6 bases). The V and J ends lost 8 bases and 5 bases respectively, with 17 bases between them. The CDR3 has 13 residues. Germline V gene sequence: CDR1 GTSNPN, CDR2 SVGIG (reference sequence). The CDR3 sequence is CARSGGTGDTQYF. The CDR3 DNA sequence: TGTGCCCGGTCGGGCGGGACGGGAGATACGCAGTATTTT.

The chain is built from TRBV5-1 and TRBJ1-5; TRBD1 matches 7 bases. Trimming cost V 4 bases and J 2 bases; bases outside gene matches: 3. Germline V gives CDR1 SGHRS, CDR2 YFSETQ. This CDR3 spans 14 amino acids. The CDR3 nucleotides read TGCGCCAGCAGCGTCGGGACAGGCAATCAGCCCCAGCATTTT. Residues: CASSVGTGNQPQHF.

The chain is built from TRBV19 and TRBJ1-2; 7 bases line up with TRBD1. The CDR3 runs to 13 residues. V lost 6 bases and J lost 4; bases outside the gene matches: 5. In germline, CDR1 is LNHDA, CDR2 SQIVND (reference sequence). The CDR3: CASRGTASYGYTF. The CDR3 DNA is TGTGCCAGTAGAGGGACAGCAAGCTATGGCTACACCTTC.

V usage is TRBV7-2 and J usage is TRBJ1-2; maybe TRBD1 (6 bases). Germline V gene data show CDR1 as SGHTA and CDR2 as FQGNSA. CDR3 length: 13 residues. V shed 5 bases and J shed 5 bases, with 12 bases lying between them. CDR3 sequence (DNA): TGTGCCAGCAGCCGCGCACAGGGATATGGCTACACCTTC. Amino acids: CASSRAQGYGYTF.

The CDR3 region is CASSPWTNEQFF. Here the CDR3 DNA reads TGTGCCAGCTCACCATGGACTAATGAGCAGTTCTTC. This chain connects TRBV18 to TRBJ2-1; D may be TRBD2 (5 bases). Germline V gene sequence: CDR1 KGHSH, CDR2 LQKENI. V was cut by 2 bases and J by 7 bases, with 6 bases left in between. The CDR3 is 12 amino acids. Based on the CDR3 plus reference TRBV18 and TRBJ2-1, the full variable domain is NAGVMQNPRHLVRRRGQEARLRCSPMKGHSHVYWYRQLPEEGLKFMVYLQKENIIDESGMPKERFSAEFPKEGPSILRIQQVVRGDSAAYFCASSPWTNEQFFGPGTRLTVL.

This chain uses TRBV9 with TRBJ1-2; tentative D call: TRBD1 (5 bases). The germline CDR1 and CDR2 sequences are SGDLS and YYNGEE. This CDR3 is built from 13 residues. Trimming stripped 3 bases from V and 5 bases from J, with 11 bases between. CDR3 DNA: TGTGCCAGCAGCGCTTTGGGGGGGTATGGCTACACCTTC. Translated, it gives CASSALGGYGYTF.

The chain is built from TRBV6-5 and TRBJ2-5, with 9 nucleotides matching TRBD1. Germline CDR1 is MNHEY and CDR2 is SVGAGI. V lost 2 bases and J lost 4; bases outside the gene matches: 5. This CDR3 has 15 amino acids. The CDR3 loop is CASSYNWDRVETQYF. Written as DNA, the CDR3 is TGTGCCAGCAGTTACAACTGGGACAGGGTAGAGACCCAGTACTTC.

The chain joins TRBV29-1 to TRBJ2-3; possibly TRBD2 for D (5 bases). Germline CDR1 is SQVTM and CDR2 is ANQGSEA. The CDR3 totals 13 residues. CDR3 residues: CVASGISTDTQYF. The CDR3 region has the DNA TGCGTCGCGTCGGGGATTAGCACAGATACGCAGTATTTT.

V is TRBV11-2 and J is TRBJ1-1, with D uncertain. Trimming shortened V by 0 bases and J by 11 bases, and 10 bases separated the two germline ends. CDR3 size: 12 residues. Germline V gene data show CDR1 as SGHAT and CDR2 as FQNNGV. The CDR3 loop is CASSLDRREAFF. DNA of the CDR3: TGTGCCAGCAGCTTAGATCGGAGGGAGGCTTTCTTT.

V is TRBV5-1 and J is TRBJ1-1; a weak D match, TRBD1 (5 bases). The CDR3 covers 13 residues. Germline V gives CDR1 SGHRS, CDR2 YFSETQ. Trimming left V 1 base short and J 4 bases short, with 8 bases between. The CDR3 DNA follows: TGCGCCAGCAGCTTGCAGGGTCCCACTGAAGCTTTCTTT. Encoded protein: CASSLQGPTEAFF.

The rearrangement joins TRBV5-4 to TRBJ2-7, with 9 bases that match TRBD2. Germline CDR1 reads SGHNT; CDR2 reads YYREEE (reference sequence). J lost 0 bases, V lost 4 bases, and 5 bases had no gene match. The CDR3 runs 15 residues. CDR3 sequence (DNA): TGTGCCAGCAGCGGATTTAGCGGGGGCTCCTACGAGCAGTACTTC. It yields the protein CASSGFSGGSYEQYF.

The table lists this clone with a count of one. This rearrangement joins TRBV5-5 to TRBJ1-4; 10 bases align to TRBD1. Germline trimming cut 2 bases from V and 8 bases from J; bases unmatched to any gene: 3. Germline V CDR1 and CDR2: SGHKS, YYEKEE (reference sequence). The CDR3 is 14 residues long. The CDR3, as DNA: TGTGCCAGCAGCTTAGACAGGGGGCGCGAAAAACTGTTTTTT. Translating gives CASSLDRGREKLFF.

This chain links TRBV28 with TRBJ2-4; 7 nucleotides agree with TRBD2. J gave up 8 bases and V 1 base, and 11 bases lay outside the gene matches. This CDR3 is 16 amino acids long. Germline CDR1 reads MDHEN; CDR2 reads SYDVKM. CDR3 region: CASSLLLSGGTDIQYF. The CDR3 coding sequence is TGTGCCAGCAGTTTATTGTTGTCGGGGGGAACGGACATTCAGTACTTC.